One sample yielded the 14 T cell receptor beta chains listed below, sequenced in a study of regulatory T cells in long-lasting Graves disease (dated by TCRdb to the early 2020s). Libraries came from multiplex PCR. For sequencing, an Illumina HiSeq 4000 was employed. iRepertoire HTBI primers and Arm-PCR amplification of CDR3 regions were used to construct TCR beta libraries. The public reads were reanalyzed by TCRdb: fastp trimming at Q25, MiXCR alignment, in-frame beta chains only. Each entry merges the rows of one CDR3 protein and shows their most common DNA and genes. Here the sample has 250,000 to 400,000 distinct CDR3 sequences; 15% to 20% occur a single time. Less than 40% of the sample comes from the top ten. Per the publication, the time point label means: newly diagnosed GD, antithyroid drugs for less than 3 months. For both TCR sequencing and RNA sequencing, RNA was extracted from PBMCs using TRIzol.

Source: peripheral blood mononuclear cells (PBMCs), taken at new diagnosis, from a patient treated with antithyroid drugs. All receptors come from a female donor with Graves disease.

This clonotype has at least ten counts. The CDR3 coding sequence is TGTGCCCTCGGGGGTCCGGGGGAGCAGTACTTC. Translating it yields CALGGPGEQYF. The chain combines TRBV28 with TRBJ2-7, with D maybe TRBD2 (6 bases). Germline assignment: CDR1 MDHEN and CDR2 SYDVKM. Deletions cut 11 bases from V and 7 bases from J, with 15 bases between. The CDR3 is 11 amino acids. The full variable domain, in which reference TRBV28 and TRBJ2-7 provide the parts outside the CDR3, is DVKVTQSSRYLVKRTGEKVFLECVQDMDHENMFWYRQDPGLGLRLIYFSYDVKMKEKGDIPEGYSVSREKKERFSLILESASTNQTSMYLCALGGPGEQYFGPGTRLTVT.

This clonotype was observed a handful of times. This chain links TRBV13 with TRBJ2-3; no reliable D call. The germline gives CDR1 PRHDT, CDR2 FYEKMQ (reference sequence). The CDR3 sequence is 12 residues long. V was shortened by 9 bases and J by 2 bases, with 9 bases between the two germline ends. CDR3 DNA: TGTGCCAGTCCTGGTATCACAGATACGCAGTATTTT. Translation gives CASPGITDTQYF.

This clonotype has at least ten counts. V is TRBV20-1 and J is TRBJ2-3; 8 nucleotides line up with TRBD2. Germline CDR1 DFQATT, CDR2 SNEGSKA (reference sequence). This CDR3 has 17 residues. The J segment lost 2 bases and the V segment lost 4 bases, leaving 14 bases of the junction unmatched. The CDR3 nucleotides read TGCAGTGCTACCCCGACTCTGCGGGAGGCACACACAGATACGCAGTATTTT. It encodes CSATPTLREAHTDTQYF.

This clonotype was detected many times. This sequence joins TRBV11-2 and TRBJ2-7; 9 bases line up with TRBD2. The CDR3 spans 15 residues. Germline assignment: CDR1 SGHAT and CDR2 FQNNGV. The J segment lost 3 bases and the V segment lost 5 bases, leaving 8 bases of the junction unmatched. Written as DNA, the CDR3 is TGTGCCAGCAGCCCCACGGCGGGGGGGGACTACGAGCAGTACTTC. Its translation is CASSPTAGGDYEQYF. The complete variable domain, with remaining parts taken from reference TRBV11-2 and TRBJ2-7, reads EAGVAQSPRYKIIEKRQSVAFWCNPISGHATLYWYQQILGQGPKLLIQFQNNGVVDDSQLPKDRFSAERLKGVDSTLKIQPAKLEDSAVYLCASSPTAGGDYEQYFGPGTRLTVT.

This clonotype was detected ten times or more. This chain uses TRBV6-1 with TRBJ2-7; no clear D. The CDR3 has 11 residues. V was shortened by 9 bases and J by 6 bases, with 12 bases between the two germline ends. Germline lookup yields CDR1 MNHNS and CDR2 SASEGT. In DNA, the CDR3 is TGTGCCAGATCACAGCAACCCGAGCAGTACTTC. Protein product: CARSQQPEQYF.

The V call is TRBV28, the J call TRBJ2-7, with D hard to call. Germline CDR1 is MDHEN and CDR2 is SYDVKM. The CDR3 covers 11 residues. The V and J ends lost 7 bases and 6 bases respectively, with 10 bases between them. DNA of the CDR3: TGTGCCAGCAATACAGCTTCCGAGCAGTACTTC. The encoded protein is CASNTASEQYF. Combining the CDR3 with reference TRBV28 and TRBJ2-7 gives the whole variable domain DVKVTQSSRYLVKRTGEKVFLECVQDMDHENMFWYRQDPGLGLRLIYFSYDVKMKEKGDIPEGYSVSREKKERFSLILESASTNQTSMYLCASNTASEQYFGPGTRLTVT.

CDR3 protein: CASSSPLKARREKTEAFF. The CDR3 DNA is TGTGCCAGCAGTTCCCCCCTTAAGGCGCGAAGGGAAAAAACTGAAGCTTTCTTT. The gene calls are TRBV28 and TRBJ1-1; no clear D gene. Germline V gene data show CDR1 as MDHEN and CDR2 as SYDVKM. CDR3 length: 18 amino acids. Trimming took off 4 bases at V and 5 bases at J, with 26 bases between the two ends.

The V gene is TRBV7-9, the J gene TRBJ2-3, with 9 bases lining up with TRBD2. CDR3 length equals 16 residues. With 2 bases clipped from V and 2 bases from J, the junction kept 5 bases outside the gene matches. CDR1 SEHNR and CDR2 FQNEAQ come from the germline V gene (reference sequence). The CDR3 is CASSLYLAGFTDTQYF. The CDR3 region has the DNA TGTGCCAGCAGCTTATACCTAGCGGGATTCACAGATACGCAGTATTTT.

The V gene is TRBV11-2, the J gene TRBJ2-1, with D possibly TRBD2 on 5 matching bases. Germline assignment: CDR1 SGHAT and CDR2 FQNNGV. The CDR3 loop spans 19 amino acids. The CDR3 reads CHSSLPPESGRSSYNEQFF. CDR3 bases: TGTCACAGCAGCTTACCCCCCGAAAGCGGTCGAAGCTCCTACAATGAGCAGTTCTTC.

The J gene is TRBJ2-7, the V gene TRBV12-5; 10 nucleotides line up with TRBD1. The V gene end was trimmed by 1 base and the J gene end by 6 bases; junction bases not matched to a gene: 3. The CDR3 is 14 residues long. Germline loops: CDR1 LGHNT, CDR2 FRNRAP. The DNA for the CDR3 is TGTGCTAGTGGTTTGGGGACAGGGGGGTCCGAGCAGTACTTC. Protein product: CASGLGTGGSEQYF.

This clonotype was seen only once. This chain joins TRBV4-2 and TRBJ2-7; D might be TRBD1 (5 bases). The V end was cut by 0 bases, the J end by 2 bases, with 8 bases between. The CDR3 consists of 14 residues. The V gene's germline CDR1 is LGHNA and CDR2 YNFKEQ. The CDR3 loop is CASSQETATYEQYF. The CDR3 coding sequence is TGTGCCAGCAGCCAAGAGACAGCTACCTACGAGCAGTACTTC.

Ten or more counts support this clonotype. The chain recombines TRBV6-5 with TRBJ1-4; D is unresolved. Germline CDR1 reads MNHEY; CDR2 reads SVGAGI. The V and J ends lost 0 bases and 8 bases respectively, with 7 bases between them. The CDR3 is made up of 13 amino acids. This chain's CDR3 is CASSYSRREKLFF. DNA for the CDR3: TGTGCCAGCAGTTACTCCCGACGGGAAAAACTGTTTTTT.

This clonotype was detected a few times. J is TRBJ2-7 and V is TRBV18, with 8 positions matching TRBD2. The CDR3 loop spans 15 amino acids. With V trimmed by 5 bases and J by 6 bases, 12 bases remained unmatched. The germline V gene has CDR1 KGHSH and CDR2 LQKENI. CDR3 residues: CASSGIAGRAGEQYF. Here the CDR3 DNA reads TGTGCCAGCTCAGGGATAGCGGGAAGGGCTGGCGAGCAGTACTTC.

This clonotype was seen many times. The chain employs TRBV27 and TRBJ1-1; TRBD1 might be the D (5 bases). The V end lost 4 bases, the J end lost 0 bases, and 9 bases lay between the germline ends. The CDR3 has 14 amino acids. Germline CDR1 reads MNHEY; CDR2 reads SMNVEV (reference sequence). The CDR3 nucleotides read TGTGCCAGCAGTTGGGGACTTATGAACACTGAAGCTTTCTTT. The encoded protein is CASSWGLMNTEAFF.